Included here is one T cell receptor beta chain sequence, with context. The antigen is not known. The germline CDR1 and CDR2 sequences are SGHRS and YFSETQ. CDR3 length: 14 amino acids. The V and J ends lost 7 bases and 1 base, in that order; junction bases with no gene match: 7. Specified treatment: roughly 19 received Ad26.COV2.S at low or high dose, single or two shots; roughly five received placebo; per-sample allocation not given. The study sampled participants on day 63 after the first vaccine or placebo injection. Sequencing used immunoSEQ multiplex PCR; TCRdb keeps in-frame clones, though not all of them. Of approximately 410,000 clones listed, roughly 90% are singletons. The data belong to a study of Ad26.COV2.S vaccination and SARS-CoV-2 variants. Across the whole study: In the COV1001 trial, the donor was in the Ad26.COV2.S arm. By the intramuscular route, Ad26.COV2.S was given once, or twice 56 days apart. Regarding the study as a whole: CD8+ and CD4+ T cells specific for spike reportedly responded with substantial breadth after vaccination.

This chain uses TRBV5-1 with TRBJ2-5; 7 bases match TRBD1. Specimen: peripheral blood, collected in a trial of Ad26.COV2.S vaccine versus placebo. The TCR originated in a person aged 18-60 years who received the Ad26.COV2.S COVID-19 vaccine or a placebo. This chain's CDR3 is CASGPGQIQETQYF. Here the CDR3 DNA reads TGCGCCAGCGGACCGGGACAGATCCAAGAGACCCAGTACTTC.